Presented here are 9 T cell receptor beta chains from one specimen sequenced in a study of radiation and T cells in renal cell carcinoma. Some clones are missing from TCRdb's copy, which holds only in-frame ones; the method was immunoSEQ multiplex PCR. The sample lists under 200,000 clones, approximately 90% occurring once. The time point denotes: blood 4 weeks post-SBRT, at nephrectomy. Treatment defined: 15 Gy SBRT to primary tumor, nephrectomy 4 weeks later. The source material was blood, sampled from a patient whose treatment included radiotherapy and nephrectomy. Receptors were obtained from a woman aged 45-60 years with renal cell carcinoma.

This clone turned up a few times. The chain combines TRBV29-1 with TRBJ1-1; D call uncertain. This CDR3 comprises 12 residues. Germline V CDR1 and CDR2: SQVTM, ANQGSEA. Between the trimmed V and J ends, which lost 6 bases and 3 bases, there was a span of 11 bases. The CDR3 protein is CSVVTVDTEAFF. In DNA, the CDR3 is TGCAGCGTCGTGACCGTGGACACTGAAGCTTTCTTT.

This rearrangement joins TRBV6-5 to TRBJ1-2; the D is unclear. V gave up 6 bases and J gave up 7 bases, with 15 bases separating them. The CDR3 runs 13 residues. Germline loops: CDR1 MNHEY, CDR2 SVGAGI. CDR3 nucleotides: TGTGCCAGCAGACGCGACCGTTTGGGTGGCTACACCTTC. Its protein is CASRRDRLGGYTF.

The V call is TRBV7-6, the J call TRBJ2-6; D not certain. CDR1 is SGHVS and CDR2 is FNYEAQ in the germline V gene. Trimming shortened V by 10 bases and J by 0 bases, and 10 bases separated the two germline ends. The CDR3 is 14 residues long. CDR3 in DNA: TGTGCCATTGGACCCAGCTCTGGGGCCAACGTCCTGACTTTC. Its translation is CAIGPSSGANVLTF.

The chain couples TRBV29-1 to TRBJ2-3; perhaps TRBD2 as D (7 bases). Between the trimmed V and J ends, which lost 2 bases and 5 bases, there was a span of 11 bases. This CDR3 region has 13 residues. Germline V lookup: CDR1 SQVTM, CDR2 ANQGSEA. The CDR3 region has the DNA TGCAGCGTTGAAAGGGGGGGTGAAGATACGCAGTATTTT. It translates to CSVERGGEDTQYF.

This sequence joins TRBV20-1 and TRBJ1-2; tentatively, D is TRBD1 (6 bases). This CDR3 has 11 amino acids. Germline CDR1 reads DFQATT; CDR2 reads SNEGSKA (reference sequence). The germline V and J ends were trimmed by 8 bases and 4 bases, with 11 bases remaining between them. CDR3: CSPDSLYGYTF. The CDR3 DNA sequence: TGCAGTCCGGACAGCCTCTATGGCTACACCTTC.

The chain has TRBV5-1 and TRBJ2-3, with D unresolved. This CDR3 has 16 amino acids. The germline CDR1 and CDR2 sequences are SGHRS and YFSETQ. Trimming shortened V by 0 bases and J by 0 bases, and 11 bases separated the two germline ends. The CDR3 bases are TGCGCCAGCAGCTTGGTGGTCGGAACTAGCACAGATACGCAGTATTTT. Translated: CASSLVVGTSTDTQYF.

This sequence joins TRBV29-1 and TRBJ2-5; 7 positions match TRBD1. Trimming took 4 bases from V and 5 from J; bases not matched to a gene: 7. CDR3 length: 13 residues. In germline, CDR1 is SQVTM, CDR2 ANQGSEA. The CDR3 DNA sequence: TGCAGCGTTGTTGCAGGGGGTGGGGAGACCCAGTACTTC. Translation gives CSVVAGGGETQYF.

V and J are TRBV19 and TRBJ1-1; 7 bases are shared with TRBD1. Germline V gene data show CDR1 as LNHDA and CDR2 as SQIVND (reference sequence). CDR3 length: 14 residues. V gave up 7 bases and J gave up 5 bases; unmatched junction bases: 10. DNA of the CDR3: TGTGCCAGTAACCCCCGACAGGGTGGAACTGAAGCTTTCTTT. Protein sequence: CASNPRQGGTEAFF.

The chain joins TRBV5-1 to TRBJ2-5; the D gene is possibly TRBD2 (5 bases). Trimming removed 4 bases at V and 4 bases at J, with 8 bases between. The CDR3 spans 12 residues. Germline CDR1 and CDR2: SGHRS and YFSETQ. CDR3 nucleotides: TGCGCCAGCAGCCCTAGCCCAGAGACCCAGTACTTC. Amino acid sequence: CASSPSPETQYF.